A single sample gave rise to the 31 T cell receptor beta chains below, sequenced in a study of T cell repertoires in cytomegalovirus infection. TCRdb reanalysed the reads using MiXCR and keeps one entry per CDR3 protein. The table records 200,000 to 250,000 distinct CDR3 sequences, 12% of them present only once. Material: PBMCs. The receptors were gathered from a human donor in good health (CMV status not recorded). Some clones in this sample may be carry-over from other donors' samples.

This chain links TRBV29-1 with TRBJ2-6; TRBD1 matches 12 bases. This CDR3 is 16 amino acids long. Germline CDR1 reads SQVTM; CDR2 reads ANQGSEA. V lost 8 bases and J lost 2; bases outside the gene matches: 7. CDR3 sequence (DNA): TGCAGCACTTCCGGGACAGGGGGCACTGGGGCCAACGTCCTGACTTTC. Protein: CSTSGTGGTGANVLTF.

This clonotype was seen ten or more times. CDR3 residues: CASSLGRAPQHF. The CDR3 nucleotides are TGTGCCAGCAGCCTCGGCCGGGCCCCCCAGCATTTT. This chain joins TRBV7-2 and TRBJ1-5, with D hard to call. The V end lost 5 bases, the J end lost 10 bases, and 12 bases lay between the germline ends. Germline CDR1 reads SGHTA; CDR2 reads FQGNSA. The CDR3 length is 12 residues.

This clonotype showed up just a few times. This chain links TRBV6-2 or TRBV6-3 with TRBJ1-1; weak D call: TRBD1 (5 bases). The V end lost 0 bases, the J end lost 11 bases, and 19 bases lay between the germline ends. The CDR3 covers 15 residues. In germline, CDR1 is MNHEY, CDR2 SVGEGT. The CDR3 DNA is TGTGCCAGCAGTTACTCCGGGACCGCACCTGGGAGGGCTTTCTTT. The encoded protein is CASSYSGTAPGRAFF.

The CDR3 nucleotides are TGTGCCAGCTCACCATCGGGGATTAGCAATCAGCCCCAGCATTTT. Translation: CASSPSGISNQPQHF. This chain joins TRBV18 and TRBJ1-5, with D hard to call. CDR1 KGHSH and CDR2 LQKENI come from the germline V gene. V lost 2 bases and J lost 0, with 8 bases in between. The CDR3 runs to 15 residues.

This clonotype was detected many times. This chain links TRBV7-2 with TRBJ2-7, with TRBD2 as a possible D gene (5 bases). The germline V gene has CDR1 SGHTA and CDR2 FQGNSA. The CDR3 extends over 12 amino acids. Trimming shortened V by 3 bases and J by 3 bases, and 6 bases separated the two germline ends. The DNA for the CDR3 is TGTGCCAGCAGCTTGGGAGACTACGAGCAGTACTTC. Residues: CASSLGDYEQYF.

V and J are TRBV6-8 and TRBJ2-3; weak D call: TRBD2 (5 bases). The CDR3 has 15 residues. The V gene lost 9 bases and the J gene lost 5 bases, with 21 bases spanning the gap. The germline CDR1 and CDR2 sequences are MNHGY and SAAAGT. CDR3 nucleotides: TGTGCCAGTACCAGCGGCCAATTGGGTGTAGATACGCAGTATTTT. Translated: CASTSGQLGVDTQYF.

This clonotype was seen ten or more times. The chain links TRBV28 to TRBJ2-7, with D perhaps given as TRBD1 or TRBD2 (5 bases each). Germline V gives CDR1 MDHEN, CDR2 SYDVKM. V was clipped by 2 bases and J by 1 base, with 9 bases between them. The CDR3 is 14 amino acids. In DNA, the CDR3 is TGTGCCAGCAGTTTACCGGGGCAGTCCTACGAGCAGTACTTC. Amino acid sequence: CASSLPGQSYEQYF.

This clonotype was seen many times. The chain couples TRBV7-2 to TRBJ1-5; D is undetermined. Between the trimmed V and J ends, which lost 5 bases and 4 bases, there was a span of 15 bases. CDR3 length equals 15 residues. CDR1 and CDR2 from the germline V gene are SGHTA and FQGNSA. CDR3 DNA sequence: TGTGCCAGCAGCCAAGGGCCCACGGGTAATCAGCCCCAGCATTTT. Protein product: CASSQGPTGNQPQHF. The variable domain in full, completed from reference TRBV7-2 and TRBJ1-5, reads GAGVSQSPSNKVTEKGKDVELRCDPISGHTALYWYRQSLGQGLEFLIYFQGNSAPDKSGLPSDRFSAERTGGSVSTLTIQRTQQEDSAVYLCASSQGPTGNQPQHFGDGTRLSIL.

This rearrangement joins TRBV7-2 to TRBJ1-2, with 7 bases fitting TRBD1. V shed 5 bases and J 4 bases; nucleotides not matched to a gene: 4. CDR3 length: 13 residues. From germline, CDR1 is SGHTA and CDR2 FQGNSA. CDR3 bases: TGTGCCAGCAGCGCAGGGGGAGGCTATGGCTACACCTTC. This gives the protein CASSAGGGYGYTF.

The chain joins TRBV7-2 to TRBJ1-2, with TRBD1 matching 7 bases. Trimming at V came to 3 bases and at J to 7 bases, leaving 17 bases not matched to a gene. The CDR3 sequence is 17 residues long. Germline CDR1 reads SGHTA; CDR2 reads FQGNSA. The CDR3 region is CASSLAGITGDLVGYTF. CDR3 coding DNA: TGTGCCAGCAGCTTGGCCGGAATTACAGGGGACTTAGTTGGCTACACCTTC.

This clonotype turned up a few times. The chain has TRBV7-2 and TRBJ2-5; D call uncertain. The CDR3 totals 18 residues. Looked up from germline, CDR1 is SGHTA and CDR2 is FQGNSA. The V and J ends lost 1 base and 1 base respectively, with 19 bases between them. In DNA form, the CDR3 reads TGTGCCAGCAGCTTAGTGGGGTCGGGCGGAAACCCCCAAGAGACCCAGTACTTC. Its translation: CASSLVGSGGNPQETQYF.

This clonotype was detected only once. The chain couples TRBV20-1 to TRBJ1-2; a possible D gene is TRBD1 (6 bases). The CDR3 length is 15 residues. The V and J ends lost 2 bases and 6 bases respectively, with 19 bases between them. Per the germline V gene, CDR1 is DFQATT and CDR2 is SNEGSKA (reference sequence). CDR3 protein: CSARKPLAGEDGYTF. CDR3 nucleotide sequence: TGCAGTGCTAGAAAACCCCTGGCAGGGGAGGATGGCTACACCTTC.

This chain uses TRBV14 with TRBJ2-1; D gene ambiguous. CDR1 and CDR2 from the germline V gene are SGHDN and FVKESK. The germline V and J ends were trimmed by 0 bases and 0 bases, with 15 bases remaining between them. This CDR3 contains 18 residues. CDR3 region: CASSQDLGNPRSYNEQFF. In DNA form, the CDR3 reads TGTGCCAGCAGCCAAGATCTGGGGAACCCCCGCTCCTACAATGAGCAGTTCTTC.

The V call is TRBV4-3, the J call TRBJ1-4, with D maybe TRBD1 (6 bases). Germline V lookup: CDR1 LGHNA, CDR2 YSLEER. V dropped 1 base and J dropped 0 bases, with 18 bases sitting between them. The CDR3 is made up of 19 amino acids. CDR3 amino acids: CASSQGRIGQTATNEKLFF. CDR3 nucleotide sequence: TGCGCCAGCAGCCAAGGTAGAATAGGACAGACAGCAACTAATGAAAAACTGTTTTTT.

This clonotype was seen more than once but under ten times. This sequence joins TRBV6-8 and TRBJ2-5; D is unresolved. The germline gives CDR1 MNHGY, CDR2 SAAAGT. This CDR3 contains 12 residues. V was trimmed by 8 bases and J by 3 bases, leaving 10 bases between them. This CDR3 reads CASAPIKETQYF. The CDR3 coding sequence is TGTGCCAGCGCCCCCATTAAAGAGACCCAGTACTTC.

The chain couples TRBV29-1 to TRBJ1-2; 10 bases match TRBD1. This CDR3 spans 14 amino acids. V was clipped by 6 bases and J by 5 bases; unmatched bases: 9. Per the germline V gene, CDR1 is SQVTM and CDR2 is ANQGSEA. The CDR3 spells CSVQTRDRGYGYTF. The CDR3 DNA sequence: TGCAGCGTCCAGACCCGGGACAGGGGATATGGCTACACCTTC.

This chain uses TRBV7-3 with TRBJ2-3; 11 bases align to TRBD2. Germline CDR1 is SGHTA and CDR2 is FQGTGA. Unmatched junction bases numbered 9, after V lost 5 bases and J lost 5 bases. This CDR3 is 16 amino acids long. The CDR3 loop reads CASSPSPGLAGDTQYF. Written as DNA, the CDR3 is TGTGCCAGCAGCCCCTCCCCCGGACTAGCGGGAGATACGCAGTATTTT.

This clonotype was found a few times. The chain joins TRBV28 to TRBJ2-1, with 12 bases aligning to TRBD2. The V gene's germline CDR1 is MDHEN and CDR2 SYDVKM. The CDR3 is 15 amino acids. V lost 4 bases to trimming and J lost 15 bases; unmatched junction nucleotides: 13. CDR3 sequence (DNA): TGTGCCAGCAGTTCCCACTCGGCTAGCGGGAGGGCAACGTTCTTC. Encoded protein: CASSSHSASGRATFF.

This clonotype was counted only a few times. The CDR3 region has the DNA TGTGCCAGCAGCGGTTCGGGGAAACGAAACACCATATATTTT. The encoded protein is CASSGSGKRNTIYF. V is TRBV11-3 and J is TRBJ1-3; no clear D. V lost 5 bases and J lost 5, with 13 bases in between. This CDR3 is 14 amino acids long. Germline V gene lookup returns CDR1 SGHNT and CDR2 YENEEA.

The chain joins TRBV6-2 or TRBV6-3 to TRBJ2-7, with D perhaps TRBD2 (5 bases). Trimming shortened V by 4 bases and J by 4 bases, and 8 bases separated the two germline ends. This CDR3 region has 12 residues. Germline-derived CDR1 and CDR2 are MNHEY and SVGEGT. CDR3 DNA sequence: TGTGCCAGCAGTTTAGTAGCGTACGAGCAGTACTTC. It encodes CASSLVAYEQYF.

This clonotype was observed many times. V and J are TRBV7-2 and TRBJ1-1, with 9 bases lining up with TRBD1. In germline, CDR1 is SGHTA, CDR2 FQGNSA. The CDR3 extends over 14 amino acids. J lost 8 bases, V lost 0 bases, and 4 bases had no gene match. CDR3 in amino acids: CASSLANRGHEAFF. DNA for the CDR3: TGTGCCAGCAGCTTAGCCAACAGGGGGCACGAAGCTTTCTTT. Full variable domain (missing parts from reference TRBV7-2 and TRBJ1-1): GAGVSQSPSNKVTEKGKDVELRCDPISGHTALYWYRQSLGQGLEFLIYFQGNSAPDKSGLPSDRFSAERTGGSVSTLTIQRTQQEDSAVYLCASSLANRGHEAFFGQGTRLTVV.

This clonotype was seen a few times. The J gene is TRBJ1-2, the V gene TRBV20-1; no clear D. Trimming removed 0 bases from V and 1 base from J, with 6 bases in between. Germline values: CDR1 DFQATT, CDR2 SNEGSKA (reference sequence). This CDR3 spans 13 amino acids. The CDR3 sequence is CSAREGSNYGYTF. The CDR3 nucleotides read TGCAGTGCTAGAGAGGGCAGTAACTATGGCTACACCTTC.

Note on this clonotype: This sequence may be a read error, since a much larger clone differs from it by one base. The chain couples TRBV7-6 to TRBJ1-1; the D gene is possibly TRBD1 (5 bases). CDR1 and CDR2 (germline): SGHVS, FNYEAQ. There are 14 residues in the CDR3. V shed 5 bases and J shed 6 bases, with 16 bases lying between them. In nucleotides, the CDR3 is TGTGCCAGCAGCCGGGGGTCAGCGACATCTGAAGCTTTCTTT. Its translation is CASSRGSATSEAFF.

This clonotype was picked up many times. The chain combines TRBV6-6 with TRBJ1-1; D remains unclear. The germline V gene has CDR1 MNHNY and CDR2 SVGAGI (reference sequence). The CDR3 sequence is 12 residues long. The ends were cut back, 7 bases at V and 1 base at J, with 7 bases in the middle. CDR3 sequence: CASNLQNTEAFF. The CDR3 DNA follows: TGTGCCAGCAACCTCCAGAACACTGAAGCTTTCTTT.

This clonotype has only a few counts. The J gene is TRBJ1-2, the V gene TRBV7-2; tentative D call: TRBD1 (6 bases). The V gene's germline CDR1 is SGHTA and CDR2 FQGNSA. The ends were cut back, 5 bases at V and 8 bases at J, with 24 bases in the middle. The CDR3 covers 16 residues. DNA of the CDR3: TGTGCCAGCAGCCCCGAAGGGGCCCAGGGGCGCCGGGGCTACACCTTC. This sequence encodes CASSPEGAQGRRGYTF. Drawing the rest from reference TRBV7-2 and TRBJ1-2, the complete variable domain is GAGVSQSPSNKVTEKGKDVELRCDPISGHTALYWYRQSLGQGLEFLIYFQGNSAPDKSGLPSDRFSAERTGGSVSTLTIQRTQQEDSAVYLCASSPEGAQGRRGYTFGSGTRLTVV.

This clonotype came up many times. A much larger clone is a single base away; this may be a read error. V gene TRBV7-2 combines with J gene TRBJ1-2; 8 nucleotides match TRBD1. There are 13 residues in the CDR3. The ends lost 3 bases at V and 6 bases at J; junction bases unmatched: 3. The germline CDR1 and CDR2 sequences are SGHTA and FQGNSA. CDR3 amino acids: CASSLDRADGYTF. The CDR3, as DNA: TGTGCCAGCAGCTTGGACAGGGCGGATGGCTACACCTTC.

This clonotype has at least ten counts. The V call is TRBV11-2, the J call TRBJ2-1; 8 bases are shared with TRBD2. The CDR3 runs 16 residues. The J segment lost 6 bases and the V segment lost 0 bases, leaving 7 bases of the junction unmatched. From germline, CDR1 is SGHAT and CDR2 FQNNGV. The chain's CDR3 is CASSLEYGTSRNEQFF. DNA of the CDR3: TGTGCCAGCAGCTTAGAGTACGGGACTAGTCGCAATGAGCAGTTCTTC.

Ten or more counts support this clonotype. V gene TRBV7-2 combines with J gene TRBJ2-3, with D possibly being TRBD2 (5 bases). Trimming cost V 5 bases and J 6 bases, with 12 bases left between them. Germline values: CDR1 SGHTA, CDR2 FQGNSA. The CDR3 has 13 residues. CDR3 amino acids: CASSLPEEDTQYF. In DNA, the CDR3 is TGTGCCAGCAGCCTACCGGAGGAGGATACGCAGTATTTT.

This clonotype was observed at least ten times. The chain carries TRBV28 and TRBJ2-2; D could derive from TRBD1 or TRBD2 (5 bases each). The CDR3 runs to 14 residues. V was clipped by 7 bases and J by 5 bases, with 14 bases between them. Germline V lookup: CDR1 MDHEN, CDR2 SYDVKM. CDR3 sequence reads: CASIRDVVTGELFF. The CDR3 nucleotides read TGTGCCAGCATCAGGGACGTTGTAACCGGGGAGCTGTTTTTT.

This clonotype was picked up many times. The chain joins TRBV7-2 to TRBJ2-2; D is perhaps TRBD1 or TRBD2 (6 bases each). Looked up from germline, CDR1 is SGHTA and CDR2 is FQGNSA. This CDR3 is built from 16 residues. V was shortened by 5 bases and J by 2 bases, with 15 bases between the two germline ends. The CDR3 sequence: CASSQRGAFNTGELFF. The CDR3 DNA follows: TGTGCCAGCAGCCAAAGGGGGGCCTTTAACACCGGGGAGCTGTTTTTT.

There are many counts of this clonotype. The V gene is TRBV7-8, the J gene TRBJ1-1; tentative D call: TRBD1 (6 bases). This CDR3 is 15 amino acids long. CDR1 is SGHVS, CDR2 FQNEAQ, per germline. The germline V and J ends were trimmed by 5 bases and 0 bases, with 13 bases remaining between them. The DNA for the CDR3 is TGTGCCAGCAGCCGAGGGGGAGCGTTGAACACTGAAGCTTTCTTT. This sequence encodes CASSRGGALNTEAFF.